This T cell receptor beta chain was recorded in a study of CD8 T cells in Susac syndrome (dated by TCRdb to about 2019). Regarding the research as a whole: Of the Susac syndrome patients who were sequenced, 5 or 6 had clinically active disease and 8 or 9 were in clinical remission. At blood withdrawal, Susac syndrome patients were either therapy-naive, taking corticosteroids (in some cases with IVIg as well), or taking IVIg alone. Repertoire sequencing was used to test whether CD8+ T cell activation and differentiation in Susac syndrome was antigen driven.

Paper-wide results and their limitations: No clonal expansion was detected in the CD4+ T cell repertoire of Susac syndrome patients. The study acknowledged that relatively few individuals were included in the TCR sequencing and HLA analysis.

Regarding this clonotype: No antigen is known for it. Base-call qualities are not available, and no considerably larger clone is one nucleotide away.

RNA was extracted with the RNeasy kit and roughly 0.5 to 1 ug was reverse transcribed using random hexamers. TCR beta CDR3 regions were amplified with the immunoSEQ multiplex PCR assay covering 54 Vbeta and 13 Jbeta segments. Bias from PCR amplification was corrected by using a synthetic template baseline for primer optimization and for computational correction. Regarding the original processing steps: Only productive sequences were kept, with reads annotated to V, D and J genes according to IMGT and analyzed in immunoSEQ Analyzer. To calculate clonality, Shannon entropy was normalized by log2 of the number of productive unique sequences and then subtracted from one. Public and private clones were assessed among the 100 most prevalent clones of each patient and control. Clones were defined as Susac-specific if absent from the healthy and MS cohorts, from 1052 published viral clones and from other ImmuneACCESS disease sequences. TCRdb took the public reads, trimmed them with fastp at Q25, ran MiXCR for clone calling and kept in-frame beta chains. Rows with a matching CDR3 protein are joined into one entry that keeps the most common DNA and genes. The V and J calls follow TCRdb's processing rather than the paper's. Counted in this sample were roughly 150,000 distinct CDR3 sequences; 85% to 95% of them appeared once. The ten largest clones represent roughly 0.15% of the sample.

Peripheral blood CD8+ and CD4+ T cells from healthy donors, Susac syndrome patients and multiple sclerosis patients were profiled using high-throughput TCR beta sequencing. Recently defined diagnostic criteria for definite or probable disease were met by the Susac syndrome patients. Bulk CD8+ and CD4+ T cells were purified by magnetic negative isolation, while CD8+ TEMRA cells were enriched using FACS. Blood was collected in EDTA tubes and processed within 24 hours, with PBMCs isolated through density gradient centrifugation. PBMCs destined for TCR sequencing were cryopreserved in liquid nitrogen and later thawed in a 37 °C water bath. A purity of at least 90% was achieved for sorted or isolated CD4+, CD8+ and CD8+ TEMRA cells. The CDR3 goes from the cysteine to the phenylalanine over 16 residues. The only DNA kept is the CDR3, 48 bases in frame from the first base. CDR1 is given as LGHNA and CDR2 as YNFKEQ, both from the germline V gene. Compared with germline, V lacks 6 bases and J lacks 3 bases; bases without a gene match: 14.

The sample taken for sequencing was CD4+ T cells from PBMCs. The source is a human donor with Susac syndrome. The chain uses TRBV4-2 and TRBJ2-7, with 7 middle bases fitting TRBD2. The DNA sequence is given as TGTGCCAGCAGTCTCGGGACTCCGGCGGGGGTCTACGAGCAGTACTTC. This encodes CASSLGTPAGVYEQYF.